The sequence of this T cell receptor (beta chain) was determined in a study of blood T cell repertoires in COVID-19. Sequencing was performed with immunoSEQ multiplex PCR; in TCRdb, only in-frame clones are kept and a portion is missing. The sample lists 110,000 to 150,000 clones, around 89% occurring once. V was cut by 2 bases and J by 4 bases, with 5 bases left in between. Germline V gene lookup returns CDR1 MNHNY and CDR2 SVGAGI (reference sequence). The CDR3 is 12 amino acids. The chain joins TRBV6-6 to TRBJ1-1; maybe TRBD1 (5 bases). The sequence was collected from a woman of 80 years or more with acute or convalescent COVID-19. The specimen was peripheral blood. The DNA for the CDR3 is TGTGCCAGCAGTTACGGGGCCACTGAAGCTTTCTTT. Its protein product is CASSYGATEAFF.